The 9 T cell receptor beta chains below all came from one sample that was sequenced in a study of metastatic and nonmetastatic thyroid tumors. TCRdb ran MiXCR on the PCR reads. The sample carries over 25,000 clones, approximately 20% recorded once. Among the patients, none had received any treatment before thyroid surgery. Specimen: blood. The receptors shown here come from a female donor with papillary thyroid cancer or a benign thyroid nodule (not recorded which). Some clones in this sample may be carry-over from other donors' samples.

This clone is classed as medium-sized (0.01 to 0.1%). V and J are TRBV30 and TRBJ2-7; D is perhaps TRBD1 (7 bases). The CDR3 consists of 13 residues. The V gene's germline CDR1 is GTSNPN and CDR2 SVGIG (reference sequence). V was pared by 2 bases and J by 9 bases, with 17 bases between. CDR3 sequence: CAWSHSGGQMQYF. CDR3 sequence (DNA): TGTGCCTGGAGTCACTCCGGGGGACAGATGCAGTACTTC.

This rearrangement joins TRBV12-3 or TRBV12-4 to TRBJ1-4; 7 bases map to TRBD1. V shed 0 bases, J shed 8 bases, and the junction held 6 bases outside the gene matches. The CDR3 has 15 residues. CDR3: CASSLARTGYEKLFF. CDR3 DNA: TGTGCCAGCAGTTTAGCGCGGACAGGCTACGAAAAACTGTTTTTT.

This clone has only a few counts. The chain uses TRBV20-1 and TRBJ2-3, with D possibly matching TRBD2 (5 bases). Trimming shortened V by 2 bases and J by 3 bases, and 15 bases separated the two germline ends. This CDR3 has 15 amino acids. Germline V gene sequence: CDR1 DFQATT, CDR2 SNEGSKA (reference sequence). CDR3 coding DNA: TGCAGTGCTAGATGCCTCACTAGTGAGACAGATACGCAGTATTTT. It specifies CSARCLTSETDTQYF.

This clone was seen at least ten times. This chain connects TRBV5-5 to TRBJ2-7, with 7 bases that match TRBD1. The V gene end was trimmed by 1 base and the J gene end by 2 bases; junction bases not matched to a gene: 6. CDR3 length equals 15 residues. Germline values: CDR1 SGHKS, CDR2 YYEKEE (reference sequence). The CDR3 sequence is CASSLNRQGAYEQYF. CDR3 sequence (DNA): TGTGCCAGCAGCTTGAACAGACAGGGAGCCTACGAGCAGTACTTC.

This clone was picked up many times. The chain joins TRBV28 to TRBJ2-1; TRBD2 is a possible D gene (5 bases). Germline CDR1 is MDHEN and CDR2 is SYDVKM. The V end lost 7 bases, the J end lost 1 base, and 11 bases lay between the germline ends. CDR3 length: 14 residues. The CDR3 loop reads CASTPGVSYNEQFF. DNA of the CDR3: TGTGCCAGCACTCCCGGGGTGTCCTACAATGAGCAGTTCTTC.

This clone was seen repeatedly, ten times or more. The chain carries TRBV20-1 and TRBJ2-7, with no clear D. The germline CDR1 and CDR2 sequences are DFQATT and SNEGSKA (reference sequence). V lost 4 bases, J lost 2 bases, and 9 bases lay in between. There are 12 residues in the CDR3. In DNA form, the CDR3 reads TGCAGTGCTATCCCACTTGCCTACGAGCAGTACTTC. It is translated as CSAIPLAYEQYF.

This chain joins TRBV12-3 or TRBV12-4 and TRBJ1-1; no clear D gene. The length of the CDR3 is 14 residues. Trimming took off 2 bases at V and 4 bases at J, with 11 bases between the two ends. The DNA of the CDR3 is TGTGCCAGCAGTTTATCCGGCAGGACCACTGAAGCTTTCTTT. Protein product: CASSLSGRTTEAFF.

In its sample, this clone was seen many times. This chain connects TRBV15 to TRBJ1-5; unclear D gene. V was cut by 5 bases and J by 4 bases, with 6 bases left in between. CDR1 is LNHNV and CDR2 is YYDKDF in the germline V gene (reference sequence). The CDR3 runs to 12 residues. The CDR3 here is CATSGQNQPQHF. CDR3 DNA: TGTGCCACCAGCGGGCAAAATCAGCCCCAGCATTTT. The full variable domain, in which reference TRBV15 and TRBJ1-5 provide the parts outside the CDR3, is DAMVIQNPRYQVTQFGKPVTLSCSQTLNHNVMYWYQQKSSQAPKLLFHYYDKDFNNEADTPDNFQSRRPNTSFCFLDIRSPGLGDTAMYLCATSGQNQPQHFGDGTRLSIL.

This clone was seen ten or more times. This sample also contains other DNA sequences that code for the same CDR3. The V call is TRBV2, the J call TRBJ1-1; unclear D gene. From germline, CDR1 is SNHLY and CDR2 FYNNEI. CDR3 length: 14 amino acids. Deletions cut 7 bases from V and 1 base from J, with 13 bases between. CDR3 DNA: TGTGCCAGCAATACGGTATCTTCGAACACTGAAGCTTTCTTT. Residues: CASNTVSSNTEAFF.